The clone carrying this T cell receptor beta chain was seen repeatedly, ten times or more. Its specificity is not known. The CDR3 regions of TCR beta were amplified from RNA transcripts. The HTBI primer set was used in a first-round RT-PCR of the TCR CDR3. One entry per CDR3 protein, called by TCRdb with MiXCR from the multiplex PCR reads. Of under 650,000 distinct CDR3 sequences in the sample, around 16% were seen once. These data originate in a study of T cells in Graves' hyperthyroidism and ophthalmopathy. Trimming took 7 bases from V and 0 from J, leaving 13 bases between them. The CDR3 contains 15 residues. Germline V gives CDR1 SGHTA, CDR2 FQGNSA. Study-wide findings and caveats: Ophthalmopathy stood apart from stable hyperthyroidism in a 13 V-J model. The majority of expanded thyroid clonotypes above 0.001 also appeared in blood.

Thyroid ultrasound, orbital computed tomography, clinical symptoms, and serum thyroxine and TRAb underpinned diagnoses. This TCR was sampled from a young woman with Graves' hyperthyroidism. What was sequenced was blood. The rearrangement joins TRBV7-2 to TRBJ2-1, with a weak D call TRBD2 (5 bases). The CDR3 DNA is TGTGCCAGCATCGCTCCCCGGGGCTCCTACAATGAGCAGTTCTTC. It yields the protein CASIAPRGSYNEQFF.